These 10 T cell receptor beta chains were sequenced from one sample in a study of blood T cell repertoires in COVID-19. Some clones are missing from TCRdb's copy, which holds only in-frame ones; the method was immunoSEQ multiplex PCR. The sample shows 300,000 to 500,000 clones, around nine tenths of them seen only once. The sample taken for sequencing was PBMCs or T cells enriched from blood (not recorded which). Source of these receptors: a young woman with acute COVID-19.

The chain couples TRBV6-6 to TRBJ1-4, with TRBD1 matching 7 bases. The CDR3 has 15 residues. CDR1 MNHNY and CDR2 SVGAGI come from the germline V gene (reference sequence). V lost 5 bases to trimming and J lost 3 bases; unmatched junction nucleotides: 6. The DNA for the CDR3 is TGTGCCAGCAGTCTCAGGGGGGCGGCTAATGAAAAACTGTTTTTT. Translation: CASSLRGAANEKLFF.

The CDR3 DNA sequence: TGTGCCAGTAAACAGGGGAAATTGGACTATGGCTACACCTTC. Amino acid sequence: CASKQGKLDYGYTF. V is TRBV19 and J is TRBJ1-2, with 7 bases aligning to TRBD1. V gave up 7 bases and J gave up 3 bases; unmatched junction bases: 8. This CDR3 has 14 amino acids. Germline CDR1 reads LNHDA; CDR2 reads SQIVND (reference sequence). Supplemented by reference TRBV19 and TRBJ1-2, the full variable domain reads DGGITQSPKYLFRKEGQNVTLSCEQNLNHDAMYWYRQDPGQGLRLIYYSQIVNDFQKGDIAEGYSVSREKKESFPLTVTSAQKNPTAFYLCASKQGKLDYGYTFGSGTRLTVV.

In regard to this clone: Other nucleotide sequences in the sample specify the same CDR3. The chain carries TRBV29-1 and TRBJ2-7; a weak D match, TRBD1 (6 bases). The germline CDR1 and CDR2 sequences are SQVTM and ANQGSEA. Trimming cost V 3 bases and J 2 bases, with 8 bases left between them. The CDR3 runs to 12 residues. CDR3 nucleotide sequence: TGCAGCGTTGAGGGGGCAGCCTACGAGCAGTACTTC. Its translation is CSVEGAAYEQYF.

This CDR3 is CASSVATGEFGGYTF. The CDR3 coding sequence is TGTGCCAGCAGCGTAGCGACAGGGGAATTTGGTGGCTACACCTTC. This chain joins TRBV9 and TRBJ1-2, with 8 bases lining up with TRBD1. Trimming removed 0 bases from V and 7 bases from J; junction bases left unmatched: 8. Germline values: CDR1 SGDLS, CDR2 YYNGEE. The CDR3 runs to 15 residues.

V usage is TRBV2 and J usage is TRBJ1-5, with a tentative D call TRBD1 (5 bases). Germline lookup yields CDR1 SNHLY and CDR2 FYNNEI. This CDR3 has 15 amino acids. V lost 5 bases and J 0 bases, leaving 11 bases between the germline ends. This chain's CDR3 is CASSPSGYSNQPQHF. In DNA form, the CDR3 reads TGTGCCAGCAGTCCATCAGGGTATAGCAATCAGCCCCAGCATTTT. Variable domain in full (rest from reference TRBV2 and TRBJ1-5): EPEVTQTPSHQVTQMGQEVILRCVPISNHLYFYWYRQILGQKVEFLVSFYNNEISEKSEIFDDQFSVERPDGSNFTLKIRSTKLEDSAMYFCASSPSGYSNQPQHFGDGTRLSIL.

This clone was seen just once. V and J are TRBV9 and TRBJ1-3; TRBD1 aligns across 7 bases. The junction had 4 bases not matched to a gene; V was cut back by 2 bases and J by 8 bases. Germline values: CDR1 SGDLS, CDR2 YYNGEE. This CDR3 comprises 13 residues. The CDR3 reads CASSVDREDTIYF. CDR3 coding DNA: TGTGCCAGCAGCGTCGACAGGGAAGACACCATATATTTT.

This chain links TRBV29-1 with TRBJ2-2; no clear D gene. Between the trimmed V and J ends, which lost 4 bases and 8 bases, there was a span of 8 bases. This CDR3 contains 11 residues. The germline V gene encodes CDR1 SQVTM and CDR2 ANQGSEA. The CDR3 region is CSVAVGGELFF. For the CDR3, the DNA is TGCAGCGTTGCTGTCGGGGGGGAGCTGTTTTTT.

DNA for the CDR3: TGTGCCAGCAGCTTACCGGGCACTGAAGCTTTCTTT. This sequence encodes CASSLPGTEAFF. This rearrangement joins TRBV11-1 to TRBJ1-1; D call uncertain. CDR1 is SGHAT and CDR2 is FQDESV in the germline V gene (reference sequence). The CDR3 runs 12 residues. V was shortened by 2 bases and J by 4 bases, with 5 bases between the two germline ends.

The chain couples TRBV3-1 (or the pseudogene TRBV3-2) to TRBJ1-4, with no clear D. CDR3 length: 14 residues. The V and J ends lost 6 bases and 0 bases respectively, with 8 bases between them. CDR1 is LGHDT and CDR2 is YNNKEL in the germline V gene (reference sequence). CDR3 loop: CASSLAATNEKLFF. CDR3 nucleotides: TGTGCCAGCAGTCTGGCGGCAACTAATGAAAAACTGTTTTTT.

The chain is built from TRBV12-3 or TRBV12-4 and TRBJ2-3; TRBD1 is a possible D gene (5 bases). This CDR3 spans 13 amino acids. The ends were cut back, 5 bases at V and 4 bases at J, with 10 bases in the middle. CDR3 nucleotide sequence: TGTGCCAGCAGTCCCAGGGCTGCAGATACGCAGTATTTT. Translated, it gives CASSPRAADTQYF.